The TCR beta chain under discussion was sequenced for a study of cytotoxic CD8 clonotypes in ibrutinib-treated CLL (dated by TCRdb to the early 2020s). In terms of the full investigation: The cohort had some eleven relapsed/refractory and about 15 treatment-naive patients; 17 were IGHV unmutated. Cryopreserved peripheral blood mononuclear cells were collected at three points: before therapy, at response, and at either sustained remission or disease progression. Responses were partial in some 24 patients and complete in 2; after median approximately 69 months follow-up, about 15 stayed in remission and some twelve progressed. On average, each sample had approximately 280,000 productive templates and under 95,000 productive rearrangements. Of the 70 to 90 people in the trial, roughly 27 had longitudinal samples available. Response samples were taken after a median of roughly eleven months on treatment, ranging from 6 to 36 months.

Findings and caveats that apply to the study as a whole: Baseline clonality was found to be higher than that of age-matched healthy donors and was strongly correlated with circulating CD8+ T-cell counts. An increase in clonality was observed at ibrutinib response, with clonality remaining stable during sustained remission and falling back toward baseline at progression. Public clonotypes were rare and either shrank or stayed stable during treatment, and the rise in clonality at ibrutinib response reflected expansion of private clonotypes. Sustained-remission and progressing patients did not have matched sampling times, and lymph node repertoires were not examined.

For TCR beta library preparation, approximately 1.8 micrograms of genomic DNA was extracted from cryopreserved PBMCs. High-throughput TCR beta sequencing was performed on longitudinal blood samples from CLL patients receiving ibrutinib monotherapy. The patients took part in an open-label, single-center phase 2 trial of ibrutinib monotherapy. The cysteine opens and the phenylalanine closes a CDR3 of 14 amino acids. Just the 42-base CDR3 DNA is kept, in frame starting at base 1. A distance of 13 bases separates the germline ends of V and J, which lose 0 bases and 8 bases respectively. Sequences SGHTA (CDR1) and FQGNSA (CDR2) are obtained from the germline V gene. Turning to this clone: The antigen it binds to is not known. No qualities accompany the bases; no much larger clone lies one base away.

Each clonotype received, on average, approximately 9.9x coverage in deep resolution sequencing performed on a MiSeq, where the target depth lay between 1 in 1 million and 1 in 200,000 T cells. The immunoSEQ hsTCRB Kit was used to generate TCR beta libraries. The study's processing was this. Data were analyzed with ImmunoSEQ Data Assistant and ImmunoSEQ Analyzer, with V, D and J genes assigned per IMGT definitions. Clonality was computed as one minus normalized Shannon entropy of productive rearrangement frequencies, ranging from 0 to 1. Only overrepresented clonotypes making up at least 0.05% of each patient's repertoire were included in the public clonotype analysis. Repertoires from thirteen age-matched healthy donors in immuneACCESS were used as clonality controls. Not all clones reach the TCRdb copy of this immuneACCESS table, which keeps in-frame sequences only. Checked studies attribute under half of the gap to unresolved V genes and leave the rest unexplained. That table is the source of V, J and clone size, and D and trimming were worked out from the DNA. The sample has 33,000 or so clones on record, nearly 50% of them singletons. The ten largest clones capture approximately 17% of the sample.

The V and J segments used are TRBV7-2 and TRBJ1-2, and TRBD1 may be the D gene, going by 6 matching bases. The source is a human donor with chronic lymphocytic leukemia. Here the sequenced sample was PBMCs, taken before ibrutinib treatment. The nucleotides are TGTGCCAGCAGCTTAGCCTCAGGGGCGGCCGGCTACACCTTC. Its translation is CASSLASGAAGYTF.